This TCR beta chain emerged from a study of T cells after posttransplantation cyclophosphamide. Findings and caveats of the study: Later blood repertoires were often dominated by clones from the donor CD8+ memory compartment. Recipient CMV seropositivity and CMV reactivation strongly tracked TRB clonality. TRB overlap between skin or GI tissue T cells and blood was limited.

On the day of bone marrow donation, the related graft donor provided peripheral blood. With respect to this clone: The target antigen is unknown.

Measured with immunoSEQ multiplex PCR; TCRdb has only the in-frame clones, and not every one. This sample has 20,000 to 25,000 clones; almost 75% occur once, and the top ten carry more than 0.55%. Germline-derived CDR1 and CDR2 are MNHNY and SVGAGI (reference sequence). Trimming cost V 2 bases and J 8 bases, with 12 bases left between them. There are 14 residues in the CDR3. The V gene is TRBV6-6, the J gene TRBJ1-4; TRBD1 might be the D (5 bases). The TCR sequence derives from a woman in her sixties or seventies in good health, CMV-negative, and a related stem cell transplant donor. The sample taken for sequencing was memory CD4+ T cells sorted from PBMCs. The DNA for the CDR3 is TGTGCCAGCAGTTACCGGCAGGGTGGAGAAAAACTGTTTTTT. The encoded protein is CASSYRQGGEKLFF.